This TCR beta chain emerged from a study of blood T cell repertoires in COVID-19. Study at large: Sample material is recorded as cDNA or gDNA derived from T cells, B-cell-depleted T cells, or PBMCs.

Ages ranged from about 18 to 100 years, with residence in 24 US areas. Which cohort a participant joined came from the clinical history participants gave. Comment on this clone: Germline is not matched at one junction end, which may reflect a read error.

This CDR3 is 15 amino acids long. Germline V CDR1 and CDR2: LNHDA, SQIVND (reference sequence). Original processing notes: Nucleated cell counts were estimated from reference gene primer amplification. Profiling relied on immunoSEQ multiplex PCR, and the TCRdb table lists in-frame clones only, not all of them. V, J and clone size are those of that table, while D and trimming were read from the DNA. This table has roughly 250,000 clones, about 90% appearing once. V and J are TRBV19 and TRBJ2-1; the match to TRBD2 covers 7 bases. Sequencing was performed on PBMCs or T cells enriched from blood (not recorded which). The clonotype comes from a woman aged 40 to 50 with acute COVID-19. The CDR3 spells CASSKTSSNYNEQFF. The CDR3 nucleotides are TGTGCCAGCAGTAAGACTAGCTCGAACTACAATGAGCAGTTCTTC.